The entry that follows covers one TCR beta chain sequence. The sample comes from a study of immune evolution from preneoplasia to lung adenocarcinoma. TCRdb's copy holds only in-frame clones and misses some; the assay was immunoSEQ multiplex PCR. The sample lists 30,000 to 45,000 clones; 60% to 75% were seen once. Trimming took off 4 bases at V and 5 bases at J, with 9 bases between the two ends. Germline V lookup: CDR1 PRHDT, CDR2 FYEKMQ (reference sequence). The CDR3 runs to 13 residues. The chain combines TRBV13 with TRBJ1-3, with D maybe TRBD1 (5 bases). Sequencing was carried out using FFPE invasive lung adenocarcinoma tissue. The receptor was isolated from a person in their sixties or seventies with lung adenocarcinoma. CDR3 in amino acids: CASSSRQRNTIYF. Here the CDR3 DNA reads TGTGCCAGCAGCTCCCGACAGCGAAACACCATATATTTT.